This T cell receptor (beta chain) is drawn from a study of T-cell memory formation after mild COVID-19. There are 14 residues in the CDR3. V lost 4 bases and J lost 4; bases outside the gene matches: 5. Employing constant-segment primers, 5'RACE generated TCR alpha and TCR beta cDNA libraries bearing sample barcodes and UMIs. TCRdb ran MiXCR on the 5' RACE reads and lists one entry per CDR3 protein. The sample lists 250,000 to 400,000 distinct CDR3 sequences, 14% occurring once. This clonotype came up a few times. The chain combines TRBV12-3 or TRBV12-4 with TRBJ2-5; 8 bases line up with TRBD1. The clonotype was recovered from a man younger than 35 who had mild COVID-19 (a few samples of this study predate the infection). Cell type and time point are not known. The sample was PBMCs or a T cell subset sorted from them (not recorded which). The CDR3, as DNA: TGTGCCAGCAGTTCCCACGACAGGGGAGAGACCCAGTACTTC. Its translation is CASSSHDRGETQYF.